This TCR beta chain came from a study of identical twins. Germline V gene sequence: CDR1 DFQATT, CDR2 SNEGSKA (reference sequence). CDR3 length: 16 amino acids. From the 5' RACE reads, TCRdb called clonotypes with MiXCR, one entry per CDR3 protein. This sample yields about 430,000 distinct CDR3 sequences, of which less than 20% are seen a single time; 9.5% to 15% belongs to the top ten. For this clonotype: The antigen is undetermined.

The study's findings and limits: Among monozygotic twins, out-of-frame TCR alpha sharing exceeded what models predicted.

The chain carries TRBV20-1 and TRBJ2-2; 13 nucleotides agree with TRBD2. The TCR originated in a man aged 50 to 60 in good health. Sample: naive T cells sorted from blood. CDR3 coding DNA: TGCAGCCCTGGACTAGCGGGAGTCGGGAACACCGGGGAGCTGTTTTTT. It translates to CSPGLAGVGNTGELFF.